The 16 T cell receptor beta chains given below trace back to one sample, sequenced in a study of cytomegalovirus exposure and HLA in healthy donors. Data came from immunoSEQ multiplex PCR; TCRdb stores just in-frame clones and leaves some out. The profile covers over 85,000 clones, with approximately 93% appearing a single time and 1% to 1.4% taken by the ten largest. The sequenced material came from PBMCs. The receptor set was obtained from a woman in her thirties in good health and CMV-seropositive.

This clone appeared once. The DNA of the CDR3 is TGTGCCTGGAGGCGGCGGGCCACAGATACGCAGTATTTT. Translating gives CAWRRRATDTQYF. The rearrangement uses TRBV30 and TRBJ2-3; tentative D call: TRBD2 (5 bases). CDR1 and CDR2 from the germline V gene are GTSNPN and SVGIG (reference sequence). The length of the CDR3 is 13 residues. The V gene lost 3 bases and the J gene lost 2 bases, with 9 bases spanning the gap.

A single count supports this clone. This chain uses TRBV9 with TRBJ2-5; D is unclear. The CDR3 extends over 14 amino acids. CDR1 is SGDLS, CDR2 YYNGEE, per germline. V was trimmed by 2 bases and J by 4 bases, leaving 12 bases between them. CDR3 in DNA: TGTGCCAGCAGCGTGTCTCCCCTAACAGAGACCCAGTACTTC. Its protein product is CASSVSPLTETQYF.

This rearrangement joins TRBV6-6 to TRBJ1-3, with no clear D. V lost 4 bases and J 1 base, leaving 5 bases between the germline ends. This CDR3 is built from 13 residues. The germline V gene encodes CDR1 MNHNY and CDR2 SVGAGI (reference sequence). The CDR3 reads CASSSFSGNTIYF. The CDR3 DNA follows: TGTGCCAGCAGTTCATTTTCTGGAAACACCATATATTTT.

The chain combines TRBV19 with TRBJ2-7, with 8 positions matching TRBD1. This CDR3 has 13 residues. Germline-derived CDR1 and CDR2 are LNHDA and SQIVND (reference sequence). Trimming removed 9 bases from V and 0 bases from J; junction bases left unmatched: 4. CDR3 DNA: TGTGCCAGCGGACAGGGAACCTCCTACGAGCAGTACTTC. Translation: CASGQGTSYEQYF. The variable domain in full, completed from reference TRBV19 and TRBJ2-7, reads DGGITQSPKYLFRKEGQNVTLSCEQNLNHDAMYWYRQDPGQGLRLIYYSQIVNDFQKGDIAEGYSVSREKKESFPLTVTSAQKNPTAFYLCASGQGTSYEQYFGPGTRLTVT.

J is TRBJ1-5 and V is TRBV2; 7 bases agree with TRBD1. The V gene end was trimmed by 9 bases and the J gene end by 0 bases; junction bases not matched to a gene: 8. The V gene's germline CDR1 is SNHLY and CDR2 FYNNEI. The CDR3 consists of 15 residues. CDR3 amino acids: CASKWDRPSNQPQHF. The DNA for the CDR3 is TGTGCCAGTAAGTGGGACAGACCTAGCAATCAGCCCCAGCATTTT.

This chain links TRBV11-2 with TRBJ2-7, with 9 bases matching TRBD1. Germline V lookup: CDR1 SGHAT, CDR2 FQNNGV. The CDR3 is 15 amino acids. The trim removed 10 bases at V and 1 base at J, leaving 11 bases unmatched. Here the CDR3 DNA reads TGTGCCAACAGGTGGACTGGGACAGGGTCCTACGAGCAGTACTTC. It encodes CANRWTGTGSYEQYF.

The CDR3 here is CASSPDRGHNYGYTF. The DNA for the CDR3 is TGTGCCAGCAGCCCCGACAGGGGGCATAACTATGGCTACACCTTC. The V call is TRBV6-6, the J call TRBJ1-2, with TRBD1 identical over 10 bases. The germline V gene has CDR1 MNHNY and CDR2 SVGAGI (reference sequence). The CDR3 contains 15 residues. J was trimmed by 1 base and V by 6 bases; bases with no gene match: 5.

The chain employs TRBV6-5 and TRBJ2-1; 8 nucleotides agree with TRBD2. The V gene's germline CDR1 is MNHEY and CDR2 SVGAGI. CDR3 length: 15 residues. Trimming at V came to 2 bases and at J to 2 bases, leaving 2 bases not matched to a gene. CDR3 sequence reads: CASSYAGGAYNEQFF. The CDR3, as DNA: TGTGCCAGCAGTTACGCGGGAGGAGCCTACAATGAGCAGTTCTTC.

This clone was counted a single time. The gene calls are TRBV30 and TRBJ2-1, with D unresolved. Trimming removed 2 bases at V and 9 bases at J, with 11 bases between. CDR1 is GTSNPN, CDR2 SVGIG, per germline (reference sequence). The CDR3 is 12 residues long. The CDR3 coding sequence is TGTGCCTGGAGTACACCCCCCACTGAGCAGTTCTTC. The encoded protein is CAWSTPPTEQFF.

V and J are TRBV5-1 and TRBJ2-5; the match to TRBD1 covers 11 bases. The CDR3 covers 16 residues. Germline-derived CDR1 and CDR2 are SGHRS and YFSETQ. The junction had 10 bases not matched to a gene; V was cut back by 4 bases and J by 5 bases. CDR3 nucleotide sequence: TGCGCCAGCAGCCAATGGACAGGGGGCGTCGAGGAGACCCAGTACTTC. Amino acids: CASSQWTGGVEETQYF.

The chain joins TRBV9 to TRBJ2-1; D gene uncertain. CDR1 and CDR2 from the germline V gene are SGDLS and YYNGEE. CDR3 length: 13 amino acids. V was trimmed by 2 bases and J by 5 bases, leaving 8 bases between them. The CDR3 region is CASSVSRNNEQFF. The CDR3 bases are TGTGCCAGCAGCGTTTCTAGGAACAATGAGCAGTTCTTC.

This rearrangement joins TRBV7-7 to TRBJ1-5, with D possibly matching TRBD1 (5 bases). Germline V gene data show CDR1 as SSHAT and CDR2 as FNYEAQ (reference sequence). V gave up 1 base and J gave up 6 bases, with 19 bases separating them. The CDR3 loop spans 17 amino acids. In nucleotides, the CDR3 is TGTGCCAGCAGCTTAGTATCGCGGCAGGGTGAGATTCAGCCCCAGCATTTT. Amino acids: CASSLVSRQGEIQPQHF.

The chain links TRBV13 to TRBJ2-1; no reliable D call. The CDR3 is made up of 16 amino acids. V was clipped by 2 bases and J by 5 bases, with 16 bases between them. Germline V lookup: CDR1 PRHDT, CDR2 FYEKMQ (reference sequence). CDR3 nucleotides: TGTGCCAGCAGCTTAATGTTAGCCCCTGAGGACAATGAGCAGTTCTTC. The encoded protein is CASSLMLAPEDNEQFF.

The chain is built from TRBV30 and TRBJ2-7; TRBD2 matches 11 bases. J lost 2 bases, V lost 4 bases, and 10 bases had no gene match. CDR1 is GTSNPN and CDR2 is SVGIG in the germline V gene (reference sequence). This CDR3 region has 16 residues. CDR3 residues: CAWTLQGLAATYEQYF. In DNA form, the CDR3 reads TGTGCCTGGACCCTCCAGGGACTAGCGGCTACCTACGAGCAGTACTTC.

The chain couples TRBV28 to TRBJ2-7, with a possible D match to TRBD2 (5 bases). Looked up from germline, CDR1 is MDHEN and CDR2 is SYDVKM. The CDR3 length is 15 residues. The ends were cut back, 6 bases at V and 2 bases at J, with 17 bases in the middle. The CDR3 nucleotides are TGTGCCAGCAGCTCTTCTGGGCGGGCCCCCTACGAGCAGTACTTC. It encodes CASSSSGRAPYEQYF.

This chain connects TRBV7-9 to TRBJ1-5, with 9 bases lining up with TRBD1. CDR3 length equals 15 residues. Germline V gene data show CDR1 as SEHNR and CDR2 as FQNEAQ (reference sequence). Trimming at V came to 5 bases and at J to 4 bases, leaving 6 bases not matched to a gene. The CDR3 protein is CASSRMGQGNQPQHF. CDR3 nucleotides: TGTGCCAGCAGCCGAATGGGACAGGGTAATCAGCCCCAGCATTTT.